This entry describes one T cell receptor (beta chain). Other DNA sequences of this sample code for an identical CDR3. Study processing details: Reference gene primers were amplified, and this amplification served to estimate nucleated cell counts. TCRdb's table, derived via immunoSEQ multiplex PCR, lists solely in-frame clones and lacks some. V and J calls plus clone size are reproduced from that table; the DNA served to infer D and trimming. The sample lists approximately 190,000 clones, roughly 90% occurring once. The CDR3 spans 14 residues. Germline CDR1 MNHNS, CDR2 SASEGT. Trimming took 2 bases from V and 7 from J; bases not matched to a gene: 5. This entry belongs to a study of blood T cell repertoires in COVID-19. Study summary: Both acute and convalescent COVID-19 samples were obtained from the United States, Italy and Spain.

V gene TRBV6-1 combines with J gene TRBJ2-1; 7 nucleotides line up with TRBD2. Sequencing was done on a sample of peripheral blood. This receptor was taken from a man in his fifties with acute or convalescent COVID-19. CDR3 protein: CASSEMRGSNEQFF. The DNA for the CDR3 is TGTGCCAGCAGTGAAATGCGCGGGAGTAATGAGCAGTTCTTC.